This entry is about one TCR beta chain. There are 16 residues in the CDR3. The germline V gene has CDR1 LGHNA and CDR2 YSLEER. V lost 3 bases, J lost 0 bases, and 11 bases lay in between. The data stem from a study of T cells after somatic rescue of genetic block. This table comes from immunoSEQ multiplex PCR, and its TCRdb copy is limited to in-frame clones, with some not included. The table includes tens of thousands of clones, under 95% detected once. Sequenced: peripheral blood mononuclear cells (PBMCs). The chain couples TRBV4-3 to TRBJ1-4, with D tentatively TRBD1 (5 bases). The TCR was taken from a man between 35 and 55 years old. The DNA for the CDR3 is TGCGCCAGCAGCCAGGGACCGTTGACAACTAATGAAAAACTGTTTTTT. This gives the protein CASSQGPLTTNEKLFF.